A single sample gave rise to the 20 T cell receptor beta chains below, sequenced in a study of T cell responses to AZD1222 COVID-19 vaccine. Assay: immunoSEQ multiplex PCR; the TCRdb copy retains only in-frame clones and omits some. The sample gives over 100,000 clones, approximately 91% of which show up once; around a sixth is in the top ten. Sequenced material: peripheral blood, taken on day 0 of AZD1222 vaccination. The receptors derive from an adult in good health.

This rearrangement joins TRBV19 to TRBJ2-2; D might be TRBD1 or TRBD2, each matching 5 bases. Germline lookup yields CDR1 LNHDA and CDR2 SQIVND (reference sequence). V lost 2 bases and J lost 6, with 10 bases in between. The CDR3 runs to 14 residues. CDR3 amino acids: CASSITRGPGELFF. The CDR3, as DNA: TGTGCCAGTAGTATAACGAGGGGCCCCGGGGAGCTGTTTTTT.

This sequence joins TRBV5-6 and TRBJ1-2, with a weak D call TRBD1 (5 bases). Germline loops: CDR1 SGHDT, CDR2 YYEEEE. The CDR3 runs to 16 residues. V was shortened by 4 bases and J by 0 bases, with 16 bases between the two germline ends. DNA for the CDR3: TGTGCCAGCAGCCAGGTGAGGGGAACTACTAACTATGGCTACACCTTC. It is translated as CASSQVRGTTNYGYTF. Combining the CDR3 with reference TRBV5-6 and TRBJ1-2 gives the whole variable domain DAGVTQSPTHLIKTRGQQVTLRCSPKSGHDTVSWYQQALGQGPQFIFQYYEEEERQRGNFPDRFSGHQFPNYSSELNVNALLLGDSALYLCASSQVRGTTNYGYTFGSGTRLTVV.

The genes are TRBV15 and TRBJ1-6, with 7 bases identical to TRBD1. Germline CDR1 and CDR2: LNHNV and YYDKDF (reference sequence). V gave up 0 bases and J gave up 10 bases; unmatched junction bases: 9. This CDR3 comprises 16 residues. The CDR3 bases are TGTGCCACCAGCAGAGATTTCAAGGGGGCCGGGTCACCCCTCCACTTT. Amino acid sequence: CATSRDFKGAGSPLHF. The full variable domain, completed using reference TRBV15 and TRBJ1-6, is DAMVIQNPRYQVTQFGKPVTLSCSQTLNHNVMYWYQQKSSQAPKLLFHYYDKDFNNEADTPDNFQSRRPNTSFCFLDIRSPGLGDTAMYLCATSRDFKGAGSPLHFGNGTRLTVT.

This chain connects TRBV4-2 to TRBJ1-5; 8 nucleotides match TRBD1. Trimming cost V 0 bases and J 9 bases; bases outside gene matches: 16. Germline V lookup: CDR1 LGHNA, CDR2 YNFKEQ. The CDR3 extends over 18 amino acids. CDR3 amino acids: CASSQDSGTGLTIRPQHF. The CDR3 region has the DNA TGTGCCAGCAGCCAAGATTCCGGGACAGGTCTTACCATCAGGCCCCAGCATTTT.

This chain links TRBV6-6 with TRBJ1-1; TRBD1 matches at 11 bases. Looked up from germline, CDR1 is MNHNY and CDR2 is SVGAGI (reference sequence). There are 18 residues in the CDR3. V was clipped by 5 bases and J by 4 bases; unmatched bases: 15. In DNA, the CDR3 is TGTGCCAGCAGTCGACCGAGCGGGACAGGGGGTTGGGGCACTGAAGCTTTCTTT. Residues: CASSRPSGTGGWGTEAFF.

This chain links TRBV9 with TRBJ2-1; D uncertain. Germline V gives CDR1 SGDLS, CDR2 YYNGEE. This CDR3 has 11 residues. Between the trimmed V and J ends, which lost 4 bases and 5 bases, there was a span of 4 bases. This chain's CDR3 is CASSLDNEQFF. CDR3 nucleotides: TGTGCCAGCAGCCTCGACAATGAGCAGTTCTTC.

V and J are TRBV28 and TRBJ2-7; D uncertain. V dropped 1 base and J dropped 6 bases, with 7 bases sitting between them. The germline V gene encodes CDR1 MDHEN and CDR2 SYDVKM. This CDR3 comprises 12 residues. The CDR3 nucleotides are TGTGCCAGCAGTTTATCATGGGGCGAGCAGTACTTC. Translation gives CASSLSWGEQYF.

The V and J genes are TRBV7-2 and TRBJ2-1; D is ambiguous. The germline V gene has CDR1 SGHTA and CDR2 FQGNSA. V lost 7 bases and J lost 0, with 10 bases in between. This CDR3 contains 14 residues. The chain's CDR3 is CASMKESSYNEQFF. The DNA for the CDR3 is TGTGCCAGCATGAAGGAGAGCTCCTACAATGAGCAGTTCTTC.

The chain recombines TRBV7-2 with TRBJ2-1; 8 nucleotides align to TRBD1. Germline V lookup: CDR1 SGHTA, CDR2 FQGNSA. The CDR3 has 17 amino acids. The J segment lost 8 bases and the V segment lost 4 bases, leaving 16 bases of the junction unmatched. The CDR3 nucleotides read TGTGCCAGCAGCTCACGACAGGGGATTTCGGTGATGGATGAGCAGTTCTTC. This codes for CASSSRQGISVMDEQFF.

The chain recombines TRBV7-9 with TRBJ2-3; 7 bases line up with TRBD2. Germline lookup yields CDR1 SEHNR and CDR2 FQNEAQ (reference sequence). The CDR3 sequence is 13 residues long. Trimming cost V 8 bases and J 4 bases; bases outside gene matches: 6. The CDR3 nucleotides are TGTGCCAGCGGCCCGGGGGGATCAGATACGCAGTATTTT. This translates into CASGPGGSDTQYF.

The chain has TRBV3-1 (or the pseudogene TRBV3-2) and TRBJ1-1; TRBD1 might be the D (5 bases). The CDR3 runs to 15 residues. Germline values: CDR1 LGHDT, CDR2 YNNKEL (reference sequence). The V gene lost 1 base and the J gene lost 0 bases, with 9 bases spanning the gap. CDR3 bases: TGTGCCAGCAGCCAAGGCGGGGGGATGAACACTGAAGCTTTCTTT. Protein sequence: CASSQGGGMNTEAFF.

V gene TRBV12-3 or TRBV12-4 combines with J gene TRBJ2-1, with D possibly being TRBD2 (6 bases). This CDR3 spans 13 amino acids. V shed 6 bases and J shed 6 bases, with 12 bases lying between them. CDR3 loop: CASSRGTFNEQFF. In DNA form, the CDR3 reads TGTGCCAGCAGCCGAGGGACTTTCAATGAGCAGTTCTTC.

The chain links TRBV2 to TRBJ1-6; D is undetermined. The CDR3 covers 15 residues. From germline, CDR1 is SNHLY and CDR2 FYNNEI. The germline V and J ends were trimmed by 6 bases and 4 bases, with 13 bases remaining between them. The CDR3 DNA reads TGTGCCAGCAGGGGTCGAGGGCCTTATAATTCACCCCTCCACTTT. Amino acid sequence: CASRGRGPYNSPLHF.

The chain couples TRBV7-2 to TRBJ1-6; the D is unclear. Per germline, CDR1 SGHTA and CDR2 FQGNSA. V was shortened by 1 base and J by 7 bases, with 5 bases between the two germline ends. CDR3 length: 13 residues. In nucleotides, the CDR3 is TGTGCCAGCAGCTTAGGGATGAATTCACCCCTCCACTTT. Amino acids: CASSLGMNSPLHF. Together with reference TRBV7-2 and TRBJ1-6, the CDR3 gives the full variable domain: GAGVSQSPSNKVTEKGKDVELRCDPISGHTALYWYRQSLGQGLEFLIYFQGNSAPDKSGLPSDRFSAERTGGSVSTLTIQRTQQEDSAVYLCASSLGMNSPLHFGNGTRLTVT.

This sequence joins TRBV2 and TRBJ2-1; tentatively, D is TRBD1 (6 bases). Germline CDR1 and CDR2: SNHLY and FYNNEI. The CDR3 is 15 residues long. Trimming stripped 6 bases from V and 3 bases from J, with 15 bases between. This chain's CDR3 is CASSVLGAGYNEQFF. In DNA form, the CDR3 reads TGTGCCAGCAGCGTCCTGGGGGCGGGCTACAATGAGCAGTTCTTC. The full variable domain, its missing parts supplied by reference TRBV2 and TRBJ2-1, is EPEVTQTPSHQVTQMGQEVILRCVPISNHLYFYWYRQILGQKVEFLVSFYNNEISEKSEIFDDQFSVERPDGSNFTLKIRSTKLEDSAMYFCASSVLGAGYNEQFFGPGTRLTVL.

V usage is TRBV24-1 and J usage is TRBJ2-2; D is ambiguous. V dropped 3 bases and J dropped 0 bases, with 13 bases sitting between them. This CDR3 contains 17 residues. Germline V CDR1 and CDR2: KGHDR, SFDVKD. CDR3: CATSDPGRQPNTGELFF. DNA for the CDR3: TGTGCCACCAGTGATCCCGGGCGCCAACCGAACACCGGGGAGCTGTTTTTT.

The rearrangement joins TRBV4-2 to TRBJ1-2, with D unresolved. This CDR3 contains 14 residues. CDR1 LGHNA and CDR2 YNFKEQ come from the germline V gene. Between the trimmed V and J ends, which lost 6 bases and 0 bases, there was a span of 11 bases. CDR3 coding DNA: TGTGCCAGCAGGGCTGGCGCTACTAACTATGGCTACACCTTC. Its protein product is CASRAGATNYGYTF.

This rearrangement joins TRBV2 to TRBJ2-7; D possibly matches TRBD1 or TRBD2 (6 bases each). V dropped 1 base and J dropped 3 bases, with 7 bases sitting between them. Germline loops: CDR1 SNHLY, CDR2 FYNNEI. The CDR3 loop spans 13 amino acids. The CDR3 is CASSEEGGYEQYF. CDR3 in DNA: TGTGCCAGCAGTGAAGAGGGGGGCTACGAGCAGTACTTC.

The rearrangement uses TRBV6-1 and TRBJ2-1; TRBD2 agrees at 7 bases. The J segment lost 8 bases and the V segment lost 2 bases, leaving 12 bases of the junction unmatched. This CDR3 contains 16 residues. Germline V gene data show CDR1 as MNHNS and CDR2 as SASEGT. The CDR3 loop reads CASSEIRRGRGDEQFF. In DNA form, the CDR3 reads TGTGCCAGCAGTGAAATTCGGCGCGGGAGAGGCGATGAGCAGTTCTTC.

V is TRBV24-1 and J is TRBJ1-6, with D unclear. V was shortened by 7 bases and J by 0 bases, with 9 bases between the two germline ends. CDR3 size: 15 residues. Germline V gene sequence: CDR1 KGHDR, CDR2 SFDVKD. For the CDR3, the DNA is TGTGCCACCAGCAGGAAAACCTCCTATAATTCACCCCTCCACTTT. It specifies CATSRKTSYNSPLHF.